These 27 T cell receptor beta chains came from one sample sequenced in a study of tumor-infiltrating lymphocytes in localized non-small cell lung cancer. Sequencing used immunoSEQ multiplex PCR; TCRdb keeps in-frame clones, though not all of them. The data contain 15,000 to 20,000 clones, roughly 80% of them seen just once; the ten biggest clones take up around 6.4%. Sequencing input: lung tumor tissue. All receptors derive from a human donor with non-small cell lung cancer.

This clone was found a few times. The rearrangement joins TRBV7-2 to TRBJ2-7; D uncertain. The V end lost 0 bases, the J end lost 6 bases, and 9 bases lay between the germline ends. This CDR3 contains 13 residues. Germline CDR1 SGHTA, CDR2 FQGNSA. The CDR3 is CASSLAGSAEQYF. The CDR3 nucleotides read TGTGCCAGCAGCTTAGCGGGTAGTGCCGAGCAGTACTTC.

This chain joins TRBV4-2 and TRBJ2-3; perhaps TRBD2 as D (5 bases). V lost 5 bases and J lost 6, with 15 bases in between. Germline-derived CDR1 and CDR2 are LGHNA and YNFKEQ. This CDR3 has 14 amino acids. CDR3 loop: CASSNGGDLDTQYF. The CDR3 DNA reads as TGTGCCAGCAGCAACGGAGGCGATCTTGATACGCAGTATTTT.

CDR3 nucleotides: TGTGCCAGCAGCCCTACGACCCCCCCAAGAGAGCAGTACTTC. Residues: CASSPTTPPREQYF. V gene TRBV7-2 combines with J gene TRBJ2-7; D remains ambiguous. Trimming left V 5 bases short and J 7 bases short, with 18 bases between. The CDR3 runs 14 residues. CDR1 SGHTA and CDR2 FQGNSA come from the germline V gene.

This clone was seen only a few times. The genes are TRBV7-6 and TRBJ2-5, with 12 bases matching TRBD2. CDR1 and CDR2 from the germline V gene are SGHVS and FNYEAQ. With V trimmed by 4 bases and J by 2 bases, 5 bases remained unmatched. The length of the CDR3 is 16 residues. The CDR3 spells CASSSRTSGKQETQYF. The CDR3 DNA is TGTGCCAGCAGCTCCAGGACTAGCGGGAAACAAGAGACCCAGTACTTC.

This clone was observed a handful of times. CDR3 in amino acids: CASSLTGGANYGYTF. CDR3 nucleotides: TGTGCCAGCAGCTTGACCGGGGGGGCTAACTATGGCTACACCTTC. The rearrangement joins TRBV7-9 to TRBJ1-2; a possible D gene is TRBD1 (5 bases). The V end lost 3 bases, the J end lost 0 bases, and 11 bases lay between the germline ends. CDR3 length equals 15 residues. Germline loops: CDR1 SEHNR, CDR2 FQNEAQ (reference sequence).

The chain employs TRBV9 and TRBJ2-1; 10 nucleotides agree with TRBD2. The CDR3 contains 17 residues. With 4 bases clipped from V and 1 base from J, the junction kept 8 bases outside the gene matches. Germline loops: CDR1 SGDLS, CDR2 YYNGEE. The CDR3 bases are TGTGCCAGCAGCCCTAGCGGGAGTGGTCTGTCCTACAATGAGCAGTTCTTC. This gives the protein CASSPSGSGLSYNEQFF.

This chain uses TRBV7-9 with TRBJ1-2; TRBD1 matches at 7 bases. The junction had 2 bases not matched to a gene; V was cut back by 3 bases and J by 4 bases. Germline assignment: CDR1 SEHNR and CDR2 FQNEAQ (reference sequence). CDR3 size: 13 residues. CDR3: CASSLQGGYGYTF. The CDR3, as DNA: TGTGCCAGCAGCTTGCAGGGGGGCTATGGCTACACCTTC.

The chain has TRBV5-6 and TRBJ2-1; D possibly corresponds to TRBD1 (7 bases). CDR3 length: 13 amino acids. The germline V and J ends were trimmed by 0 bases and 12 bases, with 13 bases remaining between them. Germline CDR1 reads SGHDT; CDR2 reads YYEEEE. CDR3 in amino acids: CASSLVAGGSQFF. CDR3 DNA: TGTGCCAGCAGCTTGGTGGCAGGGGGGTCGCAGTTCTTC.

V is TRBV29-1 and J is TRBJ1-2; D gene uncertain. V lost 1 base, J lost 2 bases, and 17 bases lay in between. Germline V CDR1 and CDR2: SQVTM, ANQGSEA. The CDR3 totals 16 residues. CDR3 amino acids: CSVEAPPSAPNYGYTF. The CDR3 DNA sequence: TGCAGCGTTGAAGCCCCCCCGAGTGCGCCGAACTATGGCTACACCTTC.

V and J are TRBV4-1 and TRBJ2-7, with a weak D call TRBD1 (7 bases). V shed 0 bases and J shed 3 bases, with 12 bases lying between them. This CDR3 is built from 15 residues. Germline assignment: CDR1 MGHRA and CDR2 YSYEKL. CDR3: CASSQDWQGGYEQYF. The CDR3 nucleotides are TGCGCCAGCAGCCAAGATTGGCAGGGGGGCTACGAGCAGTACTTC.

The V call is TRBV30, the J call TRBJ1-1, with D perhaps TRBD1 (5 bases). The V gene lost 0 bases and the J gene lost 3 bases, with 14 bases spanning the gap. The CDR3 contains 15 residues. Germline V gene lookup returns CDR1 GTSNPN and CDR2 SVGIG (reference sequence). DNA for the CDR3: TGTGCCTGGAGTGTCCGGGGGAAGTGGGACACTGAAGCTTTCTTT. It codes for CAWSVRGKWDTEAFF.

This clone appeared once. The rearrangement uses TRBV6-1 and TRBJ1-2, with 9 bases lining up with TRBD1. Germline V gene sequence: CDR1 MNHNS, CDR2 SASEGT. The CDR3 is 14 residues long. Trimming took 6 bases from V and 2 from J; bases not matched to a gene: 4. CDR3 sequence: CASRKTGGNYGYTF. CDR3 sequence (DNA): TGTGCCAGCAGGAAGACAGGGGGGAACTATGGCTACACCTTC.

This sequence joins TRBV2 and TRBJ2-1, with 10 bases matching TRBD2. V was clipped by 6 bases and J by 8 bases; unmatched bases: 10. The CDR3 consists of 15 residues. Germline CDR1 is SNHLY and CDR2 is FYNNEI. The CDR3 DNA sequence: TGTGCCAGCAGGCCCCGGGGGCTAGCGGGAGATGAGCAGTTCTTC. Its translation is CASRPRGLAGDEQFF.

The rearrangement links TRBV9 to TRBJ2-2; D call uncertain. CDR3 length equals 15 residues. V was cut by 0 bases and J by 1 base, with 7 bases left in between. Germline V gene data show CDR1 as SGDLS and CDR2 as YYNGEE. CDR3 DNA: TGTGCCAGCAGCGTAGGGCCCAGGAACACCGGGGAGCTGTTTTTT. The encoded protein is CASSVGPRNTGELFF.

The chain carries TRBV19 and TRBJ2-5; 12 bases fit TRBD1. V was clipped by 3 bases and J by 4 bases; unmatched bases: 6. The length of the CDR3 is 16 residues. From germline, CDR1 is LNHDA and CDR2 SQIVND (reference sequence). The CDR3 nucleotides read TGTGCCAGTAGTATGCCCGGGACAGGGGGCTCAGAGACCCAGTACTTC. Its translation is CASSMPGTGGSETQYF.

This clone was found once. This sequence joins TRBV7-8 and TRBJ2-7; D is possibly TRBD1 (6 bases). CDR3 length equals 15 residues. The germline V gene encodes CDR1 SGHVS and CDR2 FQNEAQ. The germline V and J ends were trimmed by 4 bases and 3 bases, with 16 bases remaining between them. CDR3 DNA sequence: TGTGCCAGCAGCTCCCTTGACAGGAGAAACTACGAGCAGTACTTC. Translating it yields CASSSLDRRNYEQYF.

The chain couples TRBV20-1 to TRBJ1-2; D unclear. The CDR3 totals 11 residues. Looked up from germline, CDR1 is DFQATT and CDR2 is SNEGSKA (reference sequence). With 4 bases removed from V and 2 bases from J, the gap between germline ends came to 5 bases. The CDR3 region is CSANGNYGYTF. Written as DNA, the CDR3 is TGCAGTGCTAATGGGAACTATGGCTACACCTTC.

The J gene is TRBJ1-5, the V gene TRBV27; D ambiguous. Germline V CDR1 and CDR2: MNHEY, SMNVEV (reference sequence). V was pared by 7 bases and J by 9 bases, with 25 bases between. The CDR3 is 16 residues long. CDR3 sequence reads: CASKQVTRHCPSPQHF. The DNA of the CDR3 is TGTGCCAGCAAGCAGGTTACCCGGCATTGCCCCTCGCCCCAGCATTTT.

This sequence joins TRBV7-8 and TRBJ1-5; tentatively, D is TRBD1 (5 bases). This CDR3 has 15 residues. Germline CDR1 is SGHVS and CDR2 is FQNEAQ. Trimming removed 2 bases at V and 4 bases at J, with 12 bases between. CDR3 residues: CASSLQTGLNQPQHF. CDR3 nucleotide sequence: TGTGCCAGCAGCTTACAAACAGGCTTAAATCAGCCCCAGCATTTT. Combining the CDR3 with reference TRBV7-8 and TRBJ1-5 gives the whole variable domain GAGVSQSPRYKVAKRGQDVALRCDPISGHVSLFWYQQALGQGPEFLTYFQNEAQLDKSGLPSDRFFAERPEGSVSTLKIQRTQQEDSAVYLCASSLQTGLNQPQHFGDGTRLSIL.

The chain employs TRBV9 and TRBJ2-1; 7 bases are shared with TRBD2. The germline gives CDR1 SGDLS, CDR2 YYNGEE. This CDR3 region has 15 residues. V was clipped by 4 bases and J by 0 bases; unmatched bases: 4. CDR3 loop: CASSREDSSYNEQFF. For the CDR3, the DNA is TGTGCCAGCAGCCGGGAGGATAGCTCCTACAATGAGCAGTTCTTC.

In regard to this clone: Mismatch with germline at one junction end may stem from a read error. The V and J genes are TRBV6-1 and TRBJ2-7; a possible D gene is TRBD2 (8 bases). The V gene's germline CDR1 is MNHNS and CDR2 SASEGT. The length of the CDR3 is 15 residues. The CDR3 bases are TGTGCCAGCAGTGCGGGGACAGCCCCGACTAGCGTCTATGTCTTC. It yields the protein CASSAGTAPTSVYVF.

The chain combines TRBV18 with TRBJ2-7, with 8 bases matching TRBD2. J was trimmed by 3 bases and V by 3 bases; bases with no gene match: 1. Germline CDR1 and CDR2: KGHSH and LQKENI. The CDR3 contains 13 residues. The CDR3 DNA sequence: TGTGCCAGCTCACCCCTAGCGGGCTACGAGCAGTACTTC. Protein: CASSPLAGYEQYF.

The rearrangement uses TRBV30 and TRBJ2-1, with D possibly matching TRBD1 (6 bases). The CDR3 spans 13 residues. CDR1 GTSNPN and CDR2 SVGIG come from the germline V gene (reference sequence). V shed 4 bases and J shed 8 bases, with 15 bases lying between them. The CDR3 loop reads CAWKGGSGYEQFF. CDR3 nucleotides: TGTGCCTGGAAAGGGGGAAGTGGCTATGAGCAGTTCTTC. The full variable domain, in which reference TRBV30 and TRBJ2-1 provide the parts outside the CDR3, is SQTIHQWPATLVQPVGSPLSLECTVEGTSNPNLYWYRQAAGRGLQLLFYSVGIGQISSEVPQNLSASRPQDRQFILSSKKLLLSDSGFYLCAWKGGSGYEQFFGPGTRLTVL.

This clone has a single count. The genes are TRBV2 and TRBJ2-4, with D possibly matching TRBD2 (5 bases). Trimming took 4 bases from V and 0 from J, leaving 16 bases between them. The length of the CDR3 is 17 residues. Germline V gene sequence: CDR1 SNHLY, CDR2 FYNNEI. CDR3 coding DNA: TGTGCCAGCAGTGTTCCGGGGAGCCTTCTAGCCAAAAACATTCAGTACTTC. It specifies CASSVPGSLLAKNIQYF.

The genes are TRBV7-8 and TRBJ2-7; D is ambiguous. Germline lookup yields CDR1 SGHVS and CDR2 FQNEAQ. The length of the CDR3 is 15 residues. V lost 5 bases, J lost 4 bases, and 18 bases lay in between. CDR3 protein: CASSLPGRATYEQYF. CDR3 coding DNA: TGTGCCAGCAGCCTTCCCGGGCGAGCCACTTACGAGCAGTACTTC.

This clone occurred a few times. The rearrangement joins TRBV9 to TRBJ2-7; 9 positions agree with TRBD2. The CDR3 covers 16 residues. Germline lookup yields CDR1 SGDLS and CDR2 YYNGEE. After removal of 4 bases from V and 3 bases from J, the junction contained 11 bases not matched to a gene. The CDR3 DNA sequence: TGTGCCAGCAGCTTCCGACTAGCGGTGGGGGTCTACGAGCAGTACTTC. Its protein product is CASSFRLAVGVYEQYF.

The chain couples TRBV13 to TRBJ2-2; D is perhaps TRBD2 (5 bases). Trimming removed 2 bases from V and 7 bases from J, with 26 bases in between. This CDR3 comprises 19 residues. Germline CDR1 is PRHDT and CDR2 is FYEKMQ (reference sequence). CDR3 loop: CASSLLGPTVGGMLGELFF. The CDR3 nucleotides read TGTGCCAGCAGCTTACTTGGCCCCACCGTTGGAGGTATGCTCGGGGAGCTGTTTTTT.